Listed here are 25 T cell receptor beta chains from one sample, sequenced in a study of cytomegalovirus exposure and HLA in healthy donors. A multiplex PCR was run with 60 Vbeta primers and 13 Jbeta primers. Method: immunoSEQ multiplex PCR; TCRdb's copy keeps in-frame clones and lacks some. The sample carries fewer than 30,000 clones, about three fifths recorded once. The sample taken for sequencing was PBMCs. These receptors came from a male donor in good health and CMV-seropositive.

This clone showed up just a few times. The V and J genes are TRBV27 and TRBJ2-7; the D gene is possibly TRBD2 (5 bases). This CDR3 comprises 18 residues. Germline CDR1 is MNHEY and CDR2 is SMNVEV (reference sequence). With 8 bases removed from V and 7 bases from J, the gap between germline ends came to 33 bases. CDR3 nucleotides: TGTGCCAGCCTACCCCACCTCCTCGGACTCGAGGGAGTGGAGGAGCAGTACTTC. Translated: CASLPHLLGLEGVEEQYF.

This clone was found a few times. The V call is TRBV11-2, the J call TRBJ2-5, with D unresolved. CDR1 and CDR2 from the germline V gene are SGHAT and FQNNGV. CDR3 length: 13 amino acids. Trimming stripped 6 bases from V and 7 bases from J, with 15 bases between. Here the CDR3 reads CASSPPLRTTQYF. The CDR3 DNA reads as TGTGCCAGCAGTCCGCCCCTACGAACGACCCAGTACTTC.

The V and J genes are TRBV5-4 and TRBJ1-1, with a tentative D call TRBD1 (6 bases). Between the trimmed V and J ends, which lost 1 base and 3 bases, there was a span of 7 bases. The CDR3 contains 13 residues. CDR1 is SGHNT and CDR2 is YYREEE in the germline V gene (reference sequence). In nucleotides, the CDR3 is TGTGCCAGCAGCTTGAACAGGGACACTGAAGCTTTCTTT. Amino acid sequence: CASSLNRDTEAFF.

The chain carries TRBV7-9 and TRBJ1-1; D gene ambiguous. Trimming cost V 3 bases and J 4 bases, with 12 bases left between them. The CDR3 is 14 residues long. Germline V CDR1 and CDR2: SEHNR, FQNEAQ (reference sequence). The CDR3 is CASSLSAVTTEAFF. As DNA, the CDR3 is TGTGCCAGCAGCTTGTCAGCGGTGACCACTGAAGCTTTCTTT.

This clone was seen a few times. Distinct nucleotide sequences in the sample also encode this CDR3. The rearrangement links TRBV19 to TRBJ1-2; TRBD1 is a possible D gene (5 bases). The CDR3 is made up of 13 amino acids. CDR1 is LNHDA, CDR2 SQIVND, per germline (reference sequence). Here the CDR3 DNA reads TGTCACAGAGCCTTGGGGGGGAACTATGGCTACACCTTC. It codes for CHRALGGNYGYTF.

In this sample, this clone turned up a few times. The V call is TRBV4-2, the J call TRBJ2-3, with 15 bases aligning to TRBD2. The CDR3 consists of 16 residues. CDR1 and CDR2 from the germline V gene are LGHNA and YNFKEQ. V was pared by 3 bases and J by 4 bases, with 2 bases of the junction left unmatched. CDR3 residues: CASSQGLAGGADTQYF. CDR3 DNA sequence: TGTGCCAGCAGCCAGGGACTAGCGGGAGGCGCAGATACGCAGTATTTT.

The chain is built from TRBV2 and TRBJ2-1, with TRBD2 as a possible D gene (5 bases). V was pared by 7 bases and J by 5 bases, with 6 bases between. This CDR3 spans 11 amino acids. Germline V gives CDR1 SNHLY, CDR2 FYNNEI. The CDR3 loop reads CASMRDNEQFF. DNA of the CDR3: TGTGCCAGCATGAGGGACAATGAGCAGTTCTTC.

This clone occurred a few times. The V gene is TRBV7-9, the J gene TRBJ1-1, with a possible D match to TRBD1 (6 bases). Trimming stripped 1 base from V and 6 bases from J, with 18 bases between. CDR1 and CDR2 from the germline V gene are SEHNR and FQNEAQ (reference sequence). The CDR3 totals 16 residues. This chain's CDR3 is CASSLVPQGPGAEAFF. Written as DNA, the CDR3 is TGTGCCAGCAGCTTAGTCCCACAGGGCCCTGGGGCTGAAGCTTTCTTT.

This clone was seen once. The chain employs TRBV14 and TRBJ2-1; no firm D call. The CDR3 is made up of 13 amino acids. Trimming shortened V by 1 base and J by 8 bases, and 9 bases separated the two germline ends. Germline CDR1 and CDR2: SGHDN and FVKESK. The CDR3 here is CASSQVLFDEQFF. CDR3 bases: TGTGCCAGCAGCCAAGTTTTGTTCGATGAGCAGTTCTTC.

The V gene is TRBV7-7, the J gene TRBJ1-2; TRBD1 might be the D (6 bases). The CDR3 contains 14 residues. Germline values: CDR1 SSHAT, CDR2 FNYEAQ (reference sequence). Trimming removed 6 bases at V and 5 bases at J, with 16 bases between. CDR3 residues: CASSSRQDLYGYTF. Here the CDR3 DNA reads TGTGCCAGCAGTTCCCGACAGGACTTATATGGCTACACCTTC.

CDR3 bases: TGTGCCAGCAGTACCCGAGGAGGAGGCTACACCTTC. It yields the protein CASSTRGGGYTF. The chain links TRBV6-5 to TRBJ1-2; D uncertain. V lost 5 bases and J 8 bases, leaving 12 bases between the germline ends. The CDR3 covers 12 residues. Germline V CDR1 and CDR2: MNHEY, SVGAGI.

V gene TRBV7-9 combines with J gene TRBJ2-3, with D uncertain. From germline, CDR1 is SEHNR and CDR2 FQNEAQ (reference sequence). The CDR3 contains 17 residues. The V gene lost 5 bases and the J gene lost 1 base, with 19 bases spanning the gap. CDR3 protein: CASSTFPPGGGTDTQYF. The CDR3 bases are TGTGCCAGCAGCACATTCCCCCCAGGTGGCGGCACAGATACGCAGTATTTT. The full variable domain, rest sourced from reference TRBV7-9 and TRBJ2-3, is DTGVSQNPRHKITKRGQNVTFRCDPISEHNRLYWYRQTLGQGPEFLTYFQNEAQLEKSRLLSDRFSAERPKGSFSTLEIQRTEQGDSAMYLCASSTFPPGGGTDTQYFGPGTRLTVL.

CDR3 DNA: TGTGCCAGCTCACCACCTCTCGTTGCGGATCCTGGAAACACCATATATTTT. It yields the protein CASSPPLVADPGNTIYF. The chain is built from TRBV18 and TRBJ1-3, with D unresolved. This CDR3 has 17 residues. The germline CDR1 and CDR2 sequences are KGHSH and LQKENI. The ends were cut back, 0 bases at V and 2 bases at J, with 14 bases in the middle.

V and J are TRBV7-2 and TRBJ1-2; 7 nucleotides line up with TRBD1. CDR1 and CDR2 from the germline V gene are SGHTA and FQGNSA. V was clipped by 5 bases and J by 6 bases; unmatched bases: 6. This CDR3 contains 13 residues. Here the CDR3 DNA reads TGTGCCAGCAGCCCCCGGACAGGTGATGGCTACACCTTC. As protein: CASSPRTGDGYTF.

This clone has only a few counts. The V and J genes are TRBV9 and TRBJ1-4; maybe TRBD1 (5 bases). The CDR3 is made up of 13 amino acids. V shed 6 bases and J shed 1 base, with 7 bases lying between them. Germline CDR1 is SGDLS and CDR2 is YYNGEE. Here the CDR3 reads CASTRVTNEKLFF. CDR3 nucleotides: TGTGCCAGCACCAGGGTAACTAATGAAAAACTGTTTTTT.

The chain is built from TRBV19 and TRBJ2-2, with a tentative D call TRBD2 (6 bases). The V and J ends lost 6 bases and 4 bases respectively, with 15 bases between them. The germline CDR1 and CDR2 sequences are LNHDA and SQIVND (reference sequence). The CDR3 sequence is 15 residues long. The CDR3 DNA sequence: TGTGCCAGTAGAATTCCTAGCGTTGGCACCGGGGAGCTGTTTTTT. Residues: CASRIPSVGTGELFF.

The J gene is TRBJ2-7, the V gene TRBV6-5, with D tentatively TRBD2 (5 bases). The V gene's germline CDR1 is MNHEY and CDR2 SVGAGI. The ends were cut back, 0 bases at V and 2 bases at J, with 11 bases in the middle. The CDR3 length is 15 residues. CDR3 protein: CASSYSVGEAYEQYF. The CDR3 DNA follows: TGTGCCAGCAGTTACTCAGTGGGAGAAGCCTACGAGCAGTACTTC.

The chain uses TRBV18 and TRBJ2-1; D remains unclear. The CDR3 runs to 15 residues. Trimming cost V 2 bases and J 0 bases, with 8 bases left between them. Looked up from germline, CDR1 is KGHSH and CDR2 is LQKENI. The CDR3 protein is CASSPVRSSYNEQFF. The CDR3 DNA follows: TGTGCCAGCTCACCAGTCCGGAGCTCCTACAATGAGCAGTTCTTC.

The chain employs TRBV28 and TRBJ1-2; 7 nucleotides match TRBD1. CDR3 size: 15 residues. J was trimmed by 4 bases and V by 7 bases; bases with no gene match: 12. Germline CDR1 is MDHEN and CDR2 is SYDVKM. The CDR3 region has the DNA TGTGCCAGCATTAAAACCGGGACAGTAAGCTATGGCTACACCTTC. Protein: CASIKTGTVSYGYTF.

The rearrangement uses TRBV10-2 and TRBJ1-4, with 7 nucleotides matching TRBD1. This CDR3 has 17 residues. V lost 6 bases to trimming and J lost 8 bases; unmatched junction nucleotides: 18. Germline lookup yields CDR1 WSHSY and CDR2 SAAADI. CDR3 DNA: TGCGCCAGCAGCCCATCGTTGAGGGCAGGGGGATTAGAAAAACTGTTTTTT. Its protein is CASSPSLRAGGLEKLFF.

The V and J genes are TRBV7-9 and TRBJ1-2; D remains unclear. The V end lost 7 bases, the J end lost 8 bases, and 14 bases lay between the germline ends. The CDR3 covers 12 residues. The germline CDR1 and CDR2 sequences are SEHNR and FQNEAQ (reference sequence). The CDR3 loop is CASTPQRGGYTF. Here the CDR3 DNA reads TGTGCCAGCACCCCTCAAAGAGGAGGCTACACCTTC. Supplemented by reference TRBV7-9 and TRBJ1-2, the full variable domain reads DTGVSQNPRHKITKRGQNVTFRCDPISEHNRLYWYRQTLGQGPEFLTYFQNEAQLEKSRLLSDRFSAERPKGSFSTLEIQRTEQGDSAMYLCASTPQRGGYTFGSGTRLTVV.

This clone was detected only a few times. The chain couples TRBV19 to TRBJ1-5; 7 nucleotides line up with TRBD1. Unmatched junction bases numbered 12, after V lost 4 bases and J lost 6 bases. The germline gives CDR1 LNHDA, CDR2 SQIVND (reference sequence). The CDR3 is 16 amino acids. The CDR3 DNA reads as TGTGCCAGTAGTACACGACAGGGAGGTTCCAGTCAGCCCCAGCATTTT. Translating gives CASSTRQGGSSQPQHF.

The chain combines TRBV7-9 with TRBJ1-2; D gene unclear. Germline values: CDR1 SEHNR, CDR2 FQNEAQ (reference sequence). The V end lost 2 bases, the J end lost 0 bases, and 7 bases lay between the germline ends. The CDR3 has 14 residues. CDR3 amino acids: CASSLTSANYGYTF. CDR3 DNA: TGTGCCAGCAGCTTAACCAGTGCTAACTATGGCTACACCTTC.

The chain employs TRBV30 and TRBJ2-5; the D gene is possibly TRBD2 (5 bases). Per the germline V gene, CDR1 is GTSNPN and CDR2 is SVGIG (reference sequence). Trimming pared 4 bases from V and 0 bases from J, leaving 6 bases between. The CDR3 is 12 amino acids. CDR3 sequence reads: CAWTGYQETQYF. CDR3 nucleotide sequence: TGTGCCTGGACGGGGTACCAAGAGACCCAGTACTTC.

This clone appeared once. The chain couples TRBV14 to TRBJ1-5; tentative D call: TRBD1 (5 bases). V was trimmed by 4 bases and J by 6 bases, leaving 16 bases between them. CDR3 length equals 15 residues. Per germline, CDR1 SGHDN and CDR2 FVKESK. The CDR3 bases are TGTGCCAGCAGCCCGACGCGGGGGGGTGGTCAGCCCCAGCATTTT. Amino acid sequence: CASSPTRGGGQPQHF.